This T cell receptor (beta chain) was sequenced during a study of shared clonotypes between healthy human individuals. Study observations and caveats: Sorted-subset samples were not fully sequenced, rarefaction indicated.

As originally analysed: With immunoSEQ giving junction-only sequences and no quality scores, filtering differed. Here immunoSEQ multiplex PCR was the method, and the copy in TCRdb shows in-frame clones only, minus some. The D gene and trimming were derived from the DNA, and the V and J assignments and clone size from that table. The table records roughly 1 million clones, 75% to 85% of them present only once. A remark on this clone: Its antigen remains unidentified.

Negatively enriched CD4+ T cells were divided by CD45RA into naive and memory. CDR1 and CDR2 (germline): SGHAT, FQNNGV. V was cut by 5 bases and J by 6 bases, with 23 bases left in between. This CDR3 has 16 amino acids. The sequence derives from a man between 18 and 35 years old in good health. Some clones in this sample may be carry-over from other donors' samples. The sample was memory CD4+ T cells from PBMCs. Subset meaning: CD45RA-negative fraction. The chain is built from TRBV11-2 and TRBJ2-7; either TRBD1 or TRBD2 may fit D (5 bases each). The CDR3 loop is CASSPQAGTKASEQYF. The CDR3 coding sequence is TGTGCCAGCAGCCCGCAAGCCGGGACCAAGGCCAGCGAGCAGTACTTC.